The sequence of this T cell receptor (beta chain) was determined in a study of chemoradiotherapy in HPV16-positive cancers. Study as a whole: Candidate HPV-specific clones and shared TCR motifs came from two HPV16-positive patients. Study conclusions and caveats: During treatment, candidate HPV-specific clones and E7-related motifs expanded in tumor. Functional assays defining HPV-specific T cells used only a couple of HPV16-positive patients.

Repertoires were sampled repeatedly during chemoradiotherapy. Only in-frame clones appear in the TCRdb table, and some are missing; sequencing was by immunoSEQ multiplex PCR. This sample has about 4,000 clones; over 85% occur once, and the top ten carry under 2.5%. With respect to this clone: Its antigen is unidentified.

Trimming at V came to 7 bases and at J to 2 bases, leaving 7 bases not matched to a gene. Germline-derived CDR1 and CDR2 are SEHNR and FQNEAQ (reference sequence). The CDR3 totals 14 residues. The sequence was obtained from a human donor with HPV-associated anogenital cancer. This material was collected from a patient who underwent chemoradiotherapy. The chain has TRBV7-9 and TRBJ1-2, with 7 bases identical to TRBD1. The CDR3 coding sequence is TGTGCCAGCATAGGGCCGACAGGGAACTATGGCTACACCTTC. Translation gives CASIGPTGNYGYTF.